These 3 T cell receptor beta chains originate from one sample sequenced in a study of T cells in women clearing cervical HPV infection. Generated by immunoSEQ multiplex PCR, the TCRdb table keeps only in-frame clones and is missing some. This table lists 25,000 to 35,000 clones. The sequenced sample was blood buffy coat. The origin of the receptors is a woman between 18 and 70 years old with a cervical HPV16 infection that either progressed to CIN3+ or cleared (not recorded which).

On this clone: The CDR3 goes on 3 residues after the read ends, and that part is filled in from the germline J gene. This chain joins TRBV5-1 and TRBJ1-2; D uncertain. Germline CDR1 reads SGHRS; CDR2 reads YFSETQ. The CDR3 covers 12 residues. The CDR3 DNA, read in part, is TGCGCCAGCAGCTTGGACAGCAGCGGC. Protein: CASSLDSSG. The full CDR3 reads CASSLDSSGYTF.

With respect to this clone: The read is 3 residues too short to cover the CDR3 end, so that end is filled in from the germline J gene. This sequence joins TRBV6-1 and TRBJ2-3; 13 nucleotides match TRBD2. The CDR3 is 15 amino acids. Germline V gene data show CDR1 as MNHNS and CDR2 as SASEGT. After removal of 2 bases from V and 6 bases from J, the junction contained 2 bases not matched to a gene. CDR3 DNA, as far as it was read: TGTGCCAGCAGTGAAACTAGCGGGGGGGCCGATACG. It yields the protein CASSETSGGADT. The complete CDR3 reads CASSETSGGADTQYF.

As to this clone: The read ends 3 residues shy of where the CDR3 ends; the end is completed using the germline J gene. The chain carries TRBV7-6 and TRBJ1-2; weak D call: TRBD1 (6 bases). Germline-derived CDR1 and CDR2 are SGHVS and FNYEAQ. V was cut by 4 bases and J by 3 bases, with 15 bases left in between. The CDR3 covers 15 residues. CDR3 DNA, as far as it was read: TGTGCCAGCAGCTCGATACGGACAGAAGACTATGGC. Amino acid sequence: CASSSIRTEDYG. The whole CDR3 is CASSSIRTEDYGYTF.